A selection of T cell receptor beta chains follows, all from one sample in a study of blood T cells in healthy people across ages. TCRdb re-called the 5' RACE reads through MiXCR, storing one row per CDR3 protein. This sample has hundreds of thousands of distinct CDR3 sequences, with around 45% found just once. Sequenced sample: blood. These receptors were obtained from a woman aged 55-75 years in good health. Both conserved end residues are part of each CDR3. The order of the fields is V gene, J gene, clone size, D gene, CDR3 protein, CDR3 DNA. The D gene is left open where the match is weak. Some rows mark clone size as missing; the rest say once, few, many or name a class of expanded clone.

TRBV11-1,TRBJ2-1,few,-,CASSLVRLANNEQFF,TGTGCCAGCAGCTTAGTTCGCCTAGCGAACAATGAGCAGTTCTTC
TRBV30,TRBJ2-7,-,-,CVWINYKYEQYF,TGTGTCTGGATTAATTACAAGTACGAGCAGTACTTC
TRBV5-1,TRBJ2-1,-,TRBD2,CASSFVGLAGFNEQFF,TGCGCCAGCAGCTTTGTAGGGCTAGCGGGTTTCAATGAGCAGTTCTTC
TRBV5-1,TRBJ1-1,few,-,CASRVEMNTEAFF,TGCGCCAGCAGGGTTGAGATGAACACTGAAGCTTTCTTT
TRBV24-1,TRBJ2-1,few,-,CATVRGGSDEQFF,TGTGCCACCGTGAGAGGGGGATCCGATGAGCAGTTCTTC
TRBV7-2,TRBJ2-1,-,TRBD2,CASSWGGVAVVSYNEQFF,TGTGCCAGCAGCTGGGGGGGGGTAGCGGTAGTCTCCTACAATGAGCAGTTCTTC
TRBV29-1,TRBJ2-5,-,TRBD2,CSVEGALSGSFNNEQYF,TGCAGCGTTGAGGGCGCTCTAAGCGGGAGTTTTAACAATGAGCAGTACTTC
TRBV7-2,TRBJ2-7,few,TRBD1,CASSIMGQGGYEQYF,TGTGCCAGCAGCATAATGGGACAGGGAGGCTACGAGCAGTACTTC
TRBV7-2,TRBJ2-1,-,-,CVSSRRTAWEEQFF,TGTGTCAGCAGTCGACGGACTGCCTGGGAGGAGCAGTTCTTC
TRBV24-1,TRBJ2-5,once,-,CATSDRTAKETQYF,TGTGCCACCAGTGATCGGACAGCCAAAGAGACCCAGTACTTC
TRBV25-1,TRBJ2-5,-,-,CASSEYRGAGFVETQYF,TGTGCCAGCAGTGAATATCGGGGAGCAGGGTTCGTAGAGACCCAGTACTTC
TRBV20-1,TRBJ1-1,-,TRBD1,CSAPDRVITEAFF,TGCAGTGCCCCGGACAGGGTTATCACTGAAGCTTTCTTT
TRBV7-2,TRBJ1-4,many,-,CASSLRGDGSSEKLFF,TGTGCCAGCAGCTTGAGAGGGGACGGAAGCAGTGAAAAACTGTTTTTT
TRBV7-2,TRBJ2-3,-,-,CASSLDVDTQYF,TGTGCCAGCAGCTTAGACGTAGATACGCAGTATTTT
TRBV6-1,TRBJ2-3,-,-,CASSEMRDTQYF,TGTGCCAGCAGTGAAATGCGGGATACGCAGTATTTT
TRBV3-1,TRBJ1-1,-,TRBD1,CASSPRDRVITEAFF,TGTGCCAGCAGCCCGAGGGACAGGGTAATCACTGAAGCTTTCTTT
TRBV7-2,TRBJ2-7,-,-,CASSLVSRNEQYF,TGTGCCAGCAGCTTAGTCTCGAGGAATGAGCAGTACTTC
TRBV12-3/TRBV12-4,TRBJ2-5,few,-,CASRPRGGVETQYF,TGTGCCAGCAGACCCAGGGGGGGAGTGGAGACCCAGTACTTC
TRBV6-1,TRBJ1-6,-,-,CASSEKAGWQGSPLHF,TGTGCCAGCAGTGAGAAAGCAGGGTGGCAGGGATCACCCCTCCACTTT
TRBV10-3,TRBJ2-5,few,TRBD1,CAISESTGGGETQYF,TGTGCCATCAGTGAGTCCACAGGGGGAGGCGAGACCCAGTACTTC
TRBV2,TRBJ2-1,few,TRBD2,CASTASGYSYNEQFF,TGTGCCAGCACCGCTAGCGGGTACTCCTACAATGAGCAGTTCTTC
TRBV5-1,TRBJ2-3,few,TRBD2,CASSLEGTSGADTQYF,TGCGCCAGCAGCTTGGAAGGGACTAGCGGGGCGGATACGCAGTATTTT
TRBV6-5,TRBJ2-1,few,TRBD2,CASSYSKQSSGRPSYNEQFF,TGTGCCAGCAGTTACTCGAAACAATCTAGCGGAAGGCCTTCCTACAATGAGCAGTTCTTC
TRBV7-2,TRBJ2-5,-,-,CASSSTSGKGETQYF,TGTGCCAGCAGCTCAACCTCAGGGAAGGGGGAGACCCAGTACTTC
TRBV4-2,TRBJ1-1,-,-,CASSQVPSVNTEAFF,TGTGCCAGCAGCCAAGTGCCCTCGGTGAACACTGAAGCTTTCTTT
TRBV27,TRBJ1-6,-,-,CASASEGFSPLHF,TGTGCCAGCGCATCAGAGGGATTCTCACCCCTCCACTTT
TRBV28,TRBJ2-7,-,-,CASTMGGSYEQYF,TGTGCCAGCACCATGGGGGGCTCCTACGAGCAGTACTTC
TRBV20-1,TRBJ2-5,-,TRBD2,CSAPLAGGGETQYF,TGCAGTGCTCCACTAGCGGGAGGGGGGGAGACCCAGTACTTC
TRBV20-1,TRBJ2-5,-,-,CSARDGQLGVEQYF,TGCAGTGCTAGAGATGGACAGTTAGGCGTTGAGCAGTACTTC
TRBV2,TRBJ2-1,-,TRBD2,CASLPGLAIHNEQFF,TGTGCCAGCCTCCCGGGACTAGCGATACACAATGAGCAGTTCTTC
TRBV28,TRBJ1-2,few,-,CASRTVNYGYTF,TGTGCCAGCAGGACAGTTAACTATGGCTACACCTTC
TRBV4-2,TRBJ2-7,-,-,CASSQDWGTLSSYEQYF,TGTGCCAGCAGCCAAGATTGGGGGACCCTGAGCTCCTACGAGCAGTACTTC
TRBV2,TRBJ2-1,few,-,CASSEATGRVGNNEQFF,TGTGCCAGCAGTGAAGCTACAGGACGGGTGGGCAACAATGAGCAGTTCTTC
TRBV11-2,TRBJ2-7,few,TRBD2,CASSFGGSSTHSYEQYF,TGTGCCAGCAGCTTTGGCGGGAGTAGTACCCATTCCTACGAGCAGTACTTC
TRBV7-9,TRBJ2-3,-,-,CASSFTGLLTDTQYF,TGTGCCAGCAGCTTCACGGGACTTCTCACAGATACGCAGTATTTT
TRBV7-9,TRBJ2-3,-,-,CASNSWGSSTDTQYF,TGTGCCAGCAACTCCTGGGGCTCTAGCACAGATACGCAGTATTTT
TRBV27,TRBJ2-7,-,TRBD2,CASSGRLAGGLYEQYF,TGTGCCAGCAGTGGCAGACTAGCGGGAGGTCTCTACGAGCAGTACTTC
TRBV4-3,TRBJ1-2,-,TRBD1,CASSQYPGTGGNRGYTF,TGCGCCAGCAGCCAATATCCCGGGACAGGGGGCAATCGAGGCTACACCTTC
TRBV25-1,TRBJ2-3,few,-,CASSEYGTTDTQYF,TGTGCCAGCAGTGAATATGGCACCACAGATACGCAGTATTTT
TRBV20-1,TRBJ2-3,few,-,CSASEGEGTDTQYF,TGCAGTGCCAGTGAGGGGGAGGGCACAGATACGCAGTATTTT
TRBV6-2/TRBV6-3,TRBJ2-7,-,TRBD1,CASKDSGQGNYEQYF,TGTGCCAGCAAAGATTCGGGACAGGGCAACTACGAGCAGTACTTC
TRBV7-9,TRBJ2-7,few,TRBD2,CASSPESGRPLYEQYF,TGTGCCAGCAGCCCGGAGAGCGGGAGGCCCCTCTACGAGCAGTACTTC
TRBV4-2,TRBJ1-4,-,TRBD1,CASSQDRGRGSTNEKLFF,TGTGCCAGCAGCCAAGATAGGGGGCGAGGATCAACTAATGAAAAACTGTTTTTT
TRBV9,TRBJ2-2,-,-,CASSVVVGGGELFF,TGTGCCAGCAGCGTAGTAGTGGGCGGCGGGGAGCTGTTTTTT
TRBV27,TRBJ1-2,-,TRBD1,CASSPRGLGRGGCTF,TGTGCCAGCAGTCCCCGTGGGCTTGGCCGAGGGGGCTGCACCTTC
TRBV27,TRBJ1-6,-,-,CASSTYKDNSPLHF,TGTGCCAGCAGTACTTACAAAGATAATTCACCCCTCCACTTT
TRBV4-3,TRBJ1-2,-,-,CASSQRTGDTYGYTF,TGCGCCAGCAGCCAGCGAACAGGAGATACTTATGGCTACACCTTC
TRBV12-3/TRBV12-4,TRBJ2-5,-,-,CASSLGSHEREETQYF,TGTGCCAGCAGTTTAGGCTCCCACGAAAGGGAGGAGACCCAGTACTTC
TRBV4-1,TRBJ1-4,-,TRBD1,CASSHRDRDNEKLFF,TGCGCCAGCAGCCACAGAGACAGGGATAATGAAAAACTGTTTTTT
TRBV7-3,TRBJ2-3,many,-,CASSVMGGMTDTQYF,TGTGCCAGCAGCGTAATGGGGGGTATGACAGATACGCAGTATTTT
TRBV10-3,TRBJ2-7,few,TRBD2,CAISVSGSSYEQYF,TGTGCCATCAGTGTTAGCGGGTCCTCCTACGAGCAGTACTTC